This entry lists 26 T cell receptor beta chains sequenced from one sample in a study of cytomegalovirus exposure and HLA in healthy donors. Use of 60 Vbeta and 13 Jbeta primers characterized the PCR. The assay was immunoSEQ multiplex PCR, and TCRdb's table has in-frame clones only and misses some. The sample shows 110,000 or so clones, around 70% of them seen only once. The source material was PBMCs. The receptors here all came from a man aged 35 to 55 in good health and CMV-seronegative.

V gene TRBV30 combines with J gene TRBJ1-5; TRBD1 is a possible D gene (5 bases). This CDR3 spans 13 amino acids. In germline, CDR1 is GTSNPN, CDR2 SVGIG (reference sequence). Trimming stripped 0 bases from V and 6 bases from J, with 9 bases between. The CDR3 nucleotides are TGTGCCTGGAGTGTGGGGAGGGGTCAGCCCCAGCATTTT. This gives the protein CAWSVGRGQPQHF.

The chain has TRBV6-5 and TRBJ2-7; unclear D gene. Germline V gives CDR1 MNHEY, CDR2 SVGAGI. The CDR3 runs to 16 residues. V lost 0 bases and J lost 2, with 14 bases in between. CDR3 amino acids: CASSYSNAEPTYEQYF. The CDR3 DNA reads as TGTGCCAGCAGTTACTCGAACGCGGAGCCCACCTACGAGCAGTACTTC.

This chain joins TRBV9 and TRBJ2-7; TRBD2 matches 8 bases. The V gene end was trimmed by 4 bases and the J gene end by 4 bases; junction bases not matched to a gene: 10. The length of the CDR3 is 15 residues. CDR1 and CDR2 (germline): SGDLS, YYNGEE. The CDR3 sequence: CASSLRPAGGYEQYF. The CDR3 nucleotides are TGTGCCAGCAGCCTCCGTCCGGCGGGAGGTTACGAGCAGTACTTC.

The rearrangement uses TRBV4-3 and TRBJ1-3; D is undetermined. This CDR3 contains 15 residues. Trimming took off 0 bases at V and 4 bases at J, with 10 bases between the two ends. CDR1 and CDR2 (germline): LGHNA, YSLEER. CDR3 DNA sequence: TGCGCCAGCAGCCAAGATTGGAGTGGGGGAAACACCATATATTTT. It translates to CASSQDWSGGNTIYF.

The V and J genes are TRBV7-9 and TRBJ1-1; maybe TRBD1 (5 bases). V was cut by 3 bases and J by 4 bases, with 9 bases left in between. Looked up from germline, CDR1 is SEHNR and CDR2 is FQNEAQ (reference sequence). The CDR3 contains 13 residues. The CDR3 sequence is CASSLRGGTEAFF. DNA for the CDR3: TGTGCCAGCAGCTTGAGGGGAGGCACTGAAGCTTTCTTT.

In its sample, this clone was seen once. V and J are TRBV11-1 and TRBJ1-2; possibly TRBD1 for D (5 bases). Deletions cut 5 bases from V and 5 bases from J, with 12 bases between. Germline assignment: CDR1 SGHAT and CDR2 FQDESV (reference sequence). The CDR3 runs 13 residues. CDR3 region: CASSPDREYGYTF. The CDR3 bases are TGTGCCAGCAGCCCCGACAGAGAGTATGGCTACACCTTC.

This sequence joins TRBV14 and TRBJ2-1, with D possibly being TRBD2 (5 bases). V was clipped by 1 base and J by 3 bases, with 7 bases between them. This CDR3 is built from 14 residues. Germline-derived CDR1 and CDR2 are SGHDN and FVKESK. The CDR3 sequence: CASSQAGSYNEQFF. CDR3 sequence (DNA): TGTGCCAGCAGCCAAGCGGGAAGCTACAATGAGCAGTTCTTC. Filled out from reference TRBV14 and TRBJ2-1, the complete variable domain reads EAGVTQFPSHSVIEKGQTVTLRCDPISGHDNLYWYRRVMGKEIKFLLHFVKESKQDESGMPNNRFLAERTGGTYSTLKVQPAELEDSGVYFCASSQAGSYNEQFFGPGTRLTVL.

The sample holds one count of this clone. The chain joins TRBV18 to TRBJ1-1; maybe TRBD1 (6 bases). Trimming removed 3 bases at V and 1 base at J, with 12 bases between. The CDR3 length is 15 residues. Germline assignment: CDR1 KGHSH and CDR2 LQKENI. This CDR3 is CASSPQGFENTEAFF. The CDR3, as DNA: TGTGCCAGCTCACCGCAGGGGTTCGAGAACACTGAAGCTTTCTTT.

The V call is TRBV27, the J call TRBJ2-5, with D possibly being TRBD2 (6 bases). The germline V gene has CDR1 MNHEY and CDR2 SMNVEV (reference sequence). The CDR3 consists of 15 residues. V shed 7 bases and J shed 1 base, with 16 bases lying between them. CDR3 DNA sequence: TGTGCCAGCACGGATAGCGGAGGCCTCCAAGAGACCCAGTACTTC. Translating it yields CASTDSGGLQETQYF.

On this clone: Compared with germline, one end of the junction differs, possibly owing to a read error. The chain uses TRBV7-9 and TRBJ2-7; 11 bases are a match to TRBD1. Germline lookup yields CDR1 SEHNR and CDR2 FQNEAQ (reference sequence). CDR3 length: 15 amino acids. This CDR3 is CSSSLDRGRRYEQYF. The DNA for the CDR3 is TGTTCCAGCAGCCTGGACAGGGGGCGCAGGTACGAGCAGTACTTC.

The V and J genes are TRBV4-1 and TRBJ2-7, with 8 bases lining up with TRBD1. Germline lookup yields CDR1 MGHRA and CDR2 YSYEKL. The V and J ends lost 3 bases and 1 base, in that order; junction bases with no gene match: 5. The CDR3 is 15 amino acids. CDR3 nucleotides: TGCGCCAGCAGCCAGGACCGGGACAGGTCCTACGAGCAGTACTTC. Translating gives CASSQDRDRSYEQYF.

A few counts support this clone. V and J are TRBV7-9 and TRBJ2-7; 11 nucleotides align to TRBD2. J was trimmed by 6 bases and V by 1 base; bases with no gene match: 5. The CDR3 spans 15 residues. Germline lookup yields CDR1 SEHNR and CDR2 FQNEAQ (reference sequence). Written as DNA, the CDR3 is TGTGCCAGCAGCTTAGAACTAGCGGGAGCCGGCGAGCAGTACTTC. Encoded protein: CASSLELAGAGEQYF.

This chain connects TRBV5-6 to TRBJ1-5; no firm D call. Germline CDR1 and CDR2: SGHDT and YYEEEE. Trimming removed 0 bases at V and 6 bases at J, with 4 bases between. The CDR3 has 12 amino acids. In nucleotides, the CDR3 is TGTGCCAGCAGCTTGGTCGGTCAGCCCCAGCATTTT. As protein: CASSLVGQPQHF.

This clone was found a few times. The V gene is TRBV11-2, the J gene TRBJ1-1, with D possibly being TRBD1 (6 bases). Trimming left V 1 base short and J 0 bases short, with 15 bases between. The V gene's germline CDR1 is SGHAT and CDR2 FQNNGV. The CDR3 extends over 17 amino acids. Here the CDR3 reads CASSLGQVLLVNTEAFF. CDR3 DNA: TGTGCCAGCAGCTTAGGACAGGTACTATTAGTGAACACTGAAGCTTTCTTT.

The chain carries TRBV5-6 and TRBJ1-1, with 10 bases matching TRBD1. Losses at the gene ends were 1 base for V and 1 base for J; bases not matched to a gene: 4. The CDR3 sequence is 16 residues long. Germline CDR1 and CDR2: SGHDT and YYEEEE. The DNA of the CDR3 is TGTGCCAGCAGCTTGTGGGACAGGGGCTCGAACACTGAAGCTTTCTTT. Its translation is CASSLWDRGSNTEAFF.

The genes are TRBV27 and TRBJ1-2; 10 bases match TRBD1. The CDR3 has 15 amino acids. The germline V gene has CDR1 MNHEY and CDR2 SMNVEV (reference sequence). The trim removed 5 bases at V and 6 bases at J, leaving 9 bases unmatched. The DNA for the CDR3 is TGTGCCAGCAGTCACCGGGACAGGGGACAGGATGGCTACACCTTC. Protein: CASSHRDRGQDGYTF.

This clone was seen only a few times. The chain is built from TRBV30 and TRBJ2-6; TRBD2 is a possible D gene (6 bases). The CDR3 spans 17 residues. The germline gives CDR1 GTSNPN, CDR2 SVGIG (reference sequence). V was pared by 1 base and J by 2 bases, with 15 bases between. In DNA, the CDR3 is TGTGCCTGGAGTGAGTTTGCGGGGTTTACTGGGGCCAACGTCCTGACTTTC. Translated, it gives CAWSEFAGFTGANVLTF.

The chain combines TRBV7-9 with TRBJ2-7; TRBD2 matches at 9 bases. The CDR3 spans 15 residues. V trimming: 6 bases; J trimming: 3 bases; junction bases outside the gene matches: 9. Per the germline V gene, CDR1 is SEHNR and CDR2 is FQNEAQ (reference sequence). CDR3 in DNA: TGTGCCAGCAGTTCGTCTAGCGGGATTATCTACGAGCAGTACTTC. This codes for CASSSSSGIIYEQYF.

The V gene is TRBV5-4, the J gene TRBJ2-7; no clear D gene. The ends were cut back, 9 bases at V and 1 base at J, with 14 bases in the middle. Per germline, CDR1 SGHNT and CDR2 YYREEE (reference sequence). This CDR3 has 13 residues. This CDR3 reads CAISMGLSYEQYF. DNA for the CDR3: TGTGCCATTTCCATGGGCTTGTCCTACGAGCAGTACTTC.

This clone was seen just once. The chain recombines TRBV28 with TRBJ1-2; D unclear. Germline V CDR1 and CDR2: MDHEN, SYDVKM. Between the trimmed V and J ends, which lost 2 bases and 5 bases, there was a span of 6 bases. This CDR3 comprises 12 residues. The DNA of the CDR3 is TGTGCCAGCAGTTTAAAGGAGTATGGCTACACCTTC. As protein: CASSLKEYGYTF.

V is TRBV5-6 and J is TRBJ2-1, with D possibly TRBD1 on 5 matching bases. The CDR3 runs to 12 residues. Germline-derived CDR1 and CDR2 are SGHDT and YYEEEE. Trimming removed 0 bases from V and 8 bases from J, with 6 bases in between. CDR3 coding DNA: TGTGCCAGCAGCTTGGACAGGTATGAGCAGTTCTTC. Its translation is CASSLDRYEQFF.

This chain links TRBV7-9 with TRBJ2-5, with no clear D. Deletions cut 3 bases from V and 4 bases from J, with 9 bases between. CDR1 and CDR2 (germline): SEHNR, FQNEAQ (reference sequence). This CDR3 spans 13 amino acids. This CDR3 reads CASSFSLSETQYF. The CDR3 bases are TGTGCCAGCAGCTTCTCTCTATCAGAGACCCAGTACTTC.

This clone showed up just once. The chain recombines TRBV27 with TRBJ2-3; 16 nucleotides align to TRBD2. Germline CDR1 MNHEY, CDR2 SMNVEV (reference sequence). J gave up 4 bases and V 7 bases, and 5 bases lay outside the gene matches. The CDR3 totals 16 residues. The CDR3 reads CASTPGLAGGADTQYF. CDR3 bases: TGTGCCAGCACACCGGGACTAGCGGGAGGGGCAGATACGCAGTATTTT.

The gene calls are TRBV27 and TRBJ2-2; TRBD2 aligns across 10 bases. Germline assignment: CDR1 MNHEY and CDR2 SMNVEV (reference sequence). The length of the CDR3 is 16 residues. The V segment lost 6 bases and the J segment 5 bases; nucleotides outside the gene matches: 9. DNA of the CDR3: TGTGCCAGCAGGAACCAGCGGGAGGGCCGGACCGGGGAGCTGTTTTTT. Translating gives CASRNQREGRTGELFF.

This clone appeared once. This chain links TRBV6-6 with TRBJ2-2; D is unclear. V shed 2 bases and J shed 3 bases, with 7 bases lying between them. CDR3 length: 14 residues. In germline, CDR1 is MNHNY, CDR2 SVGAGI (reference sequence). CDR3 in DNA: TGTGCCAGCAGTTACAACGGAGACACCGGGGAGCTGTTTTTT. Amino acid sequence: CASSYNGDTGELFF.

The chain links TRBV5-5 to TRBJ1-2; D gene uncertain. This CDR3 contains 14 residues. The V gene's germline CDR1 is SGHKS and CDR2 YYEKEE (reference sequence). Trimming stripped 2 bases from V and 4 bases from J, with 12 bases between. The DNA for the CDR3 is TGTGCCAGCAGCTTTGGTCAGGCCCGCTATGGCTACACCTTC. Protein sequence: CASSFGQARYGYTF.